Following are 26 T cell receptor beta chains from one sample sequenced in a study of T-cell reconstitution after alpha-beta-depleted transplantation in children. TCRbeta library construction was performed incorporating unique molecular identifiers. TCRdb recomputed calls from the PCR reads with MiXCR, one row per CDR3 protein. The sample lists approximately 400,000 distinct CDR3 sequences; 11% were seen once. Sequencing was performed on PBMCs from the stem cell graft donor, taken from the stem cell graft. The origin of the receptors is a human donor who donated a stem cell graft to a child with acute myeloid leukemia.

This clonotype was counted ten times or more. Here the CDR3 reads CASSFIRGGQETQYF. Here the CDR3 DNA reads TGTGCCAGCAGTTTCATTCGGGGGGGACAAGAGACCCAGTACTTC. V is TRBV12-3 or TRBV12-4 and J is TRBJ2-5; 8 bases fit TRBD2. This CDR3 spans 15 amino acids. The trim removed 3 bases at V and 2 bases at J, leaving 5 bases unmatched.

The chain has TRBV7-6 and TRBJ2-1, with TRBD2 matching over 8 bases. Trimming at V came to 5 bases and at J to 1 base, leaving 7 bases not matched to a gene. In germline, CDR1 is SGHVS, CDR2 FNYEAQ. This CDR3 is built from 16 residues. The CDR3 DNA sequence: TGTGCCAGCAGCCCCACAGCGGGAGTTTCCTACAATGAGCAGTTCTTC. Protein product: CASSPTAGVSYNEQFF.

This clonotype was counted only a few times. The chain uses TRBV11-2 and TRBJ2-7, with TRBD2 identical over 13 bases. Germline CDR1 and CDR2: SGHAT and FQNNGV. CDR3 size: 15 residues. The ends lost 6 bases at V and 5 bases at J; junction bases unmatched: 7. CDR3 sequence reads: CASRPLAGGPHEQYF. The CDR3 DNA is TGTGCCAGCAGGCCACTAGCGGGAGGGCCCCACGAGCAGTACTTC.

The chain links TRBV20-1 to TRBJ2-7; 7 bases agree with TRBD1. The ends lost 3 bases at V and 0 bases at J; junction bases unmatched: 8. This CDR3 contains 15 residues. Per germline, CDR1 DFQATT and CDR2 SNEGSKA (reference sequence). The CDR3 DNA reads as TGCAGTGCTAGGAAGGACAGGACCTTCTCCTACGAGCAGTACTTC. Its translation is CSARKDRTFSYEQYF.

There are a few counts of this clonotype. This chain joins TRBV20-1 and TRBJ2-7; 8 bases match TRBD2. From germline, CDR1 is DFQATT and CDR2 SNEGSKA (reference sequence). The V and J ends lost 3 bases and 4 bases, in that order; junction bases with no gene match: 5. The CDR3 runs to 13 residues. The CDR3 DNA follows: TGCAGTGCTAGTGCAAGCGGGAGTTACGAGCAGTACTTC. This gives the protein CSASASGSYEQYF.

The gene calls are TRBV5-1 and TRBJ2-5; D unclear. Trimming stripped 1 base from V and 2 bases from J, with 6 bases between. CDR1 and CDR2 from the germline V gene are SGHRS and YFSETQ. This CDR3 is built from 13 residues. The CDR3 sequence: CASSLFIQETQYF. CDR3 in DNA: TGCGCCAGCAGCTTGTTTATACAAGAGACCCAGTACTTC.

This clonotype has at least ten counts. The chain combines TRBV28 with TRBJ2-3, with 9 bases that match TRBD1. Germline-derived CDR1 and CDR2 are MDHEN and SYDVKM. After removal of 4 bases from V and 4 bases from J, the junction contained 9 bases not matched to a gene. The CDR3 loop spans 16 amino acids. CDR3 DNA: TGTGCCAGCAGTTCACGGACAGGGGAACGCGCAGATACGCAGTATTTT. Amino acids: CASSSRTGERADTQYF.

This clonotype has a count of ten or more. The V and J genes are TRBV5-5 and TRBJ1-2, with TRBD1 matching 7 bases. The CDR3 loop spans 15 amino acids. Germline V gene sequence: CDR1 SGHKS, CDR2 YYEKEE (reference sequence). Losses at the gene ends were 4 bases for V and 6 bases for J; bases not matched to a gene: 12. Here the CDR3 DNA reads TGTGCCAGCAGCCCCGAACAGGGGAGCAGGGATGGCTACACCTTC. Translated, it gives CASSPEQGSRDGYTF.

The table lists this clonotype with a few counts. The chain uses TRBV14 and TRBJ2-1, with 13 bases that match TRBD2. V lost 4 bases and J lost 10; bases outside the gene matches: 7. Germline CDR1 is SGHDN and CDR2 is FVKESK. The CDR3 is made up of 15 amino acids. The CDR3 DNA sequence: TGTGCCAGCAGCCCCGGGACTAGCGGGGTGTTCGAGCAGTTCTTC. This codes for CASSPGTSGVFEQFF.

This clonotype was detected only a few times. This chain links TRBV27 with TRBJ1-5; D unresolved. V lost 5 bases and J 4 bases, leaving 9 bases between the germline ends. Germline lookup yields CDR1 MNHEY and CDR2 SMNVEV (reference sequence). This CDR3 has 13 amino acids. DNA of the CDR3: TGTGCCAGCAGTATCACGGAAAATCAGCCCCAGCATTTT. This codes for CASSITENQPQHF.

This clonotype was recorded a few times. The DNA for the CDR3 is TGTGCCAGCAGCGTAGCGGGGGGCGGAGAGACCCAGTACTTC. Translation: CASSVAGGGETQYF. The V gene is TRBV9, the J gene TRBJ2-5; a weak D match, TRBD2 (7 bases). The V gene's germline CDR1 is SGDLS and CDR2 YYNGEE. V was clipped by 0 bases and J by 4 bases, with 10 bases between them. The CDR3 runs 14 residues.

This clonotype was counted ten times or more. The chain combines TRBV6-1 with TRBJ2-3; D is undetermined. The CDR3 has 14 amino acids. Germline lookup yields CDR1 MNHNS and CDR2 SASEGT. V lost 0 bases and J lost 4, with 8 bases in between. In DNA, the CDR3 is TGTGCCAGCAGTGAAGCCTCGCTCCCAGATACGCAGTATTTT. Its translation: CASSEASLPDTQYF.

This clonotype was seen only a few times. This chain connects TRBV9 to TRBJ2-5, with 10 positions matching TRBD2. The CDR3 runs 15 residues. V lost 1 base to trimming and J lost 5 bases; unmatched junction nucleotides: 5. Germline CDR1 reads SGDLS; CDR2 reads YYNGEE. The CDR3 region has the DNA TGTGCCAGCAGCGTATCCCCGGGACTAGCGGAGACCCAGTACTTC. Its translation is CASSVSPGLAETQYF.

This clonotype was counted a few times. The rearrangement links TRBV20-1 to TRBJ2-5; 11 bases fit TRBD1. CDR1 is DFQATT and CDR2 is SNEGSKA in the germline V gene (reference sequence). This CDR3 has 14 amino acids. Trimming took 1 base from V and 2 from J; bases not matched to a gene: 0. In DNA form, the CDR3 reads TGCAGTGCTAGAGGGGACAGGGGGCAAGAGACCCAGTACTTC. It translates to CSARGDRGQETQYF.

The table lists this clonotype with many counts. The chain links TRBV9 to TRBJ1-2; maybe TRBD1 (5 bases). The germline V gene has CDR1 SGDLS and CDR2 YYNGEE. V lost 4 bases to trimming and J lost 2 bases, with 15 bases between them. The CDR3 has 15 amino acids. Here the CDR3 reads CASSPRQSANYGYTF. CDR3 nucleotides: TGTGCCAGCAGCCCCCGACAGTCGGCCAACTATGGCTACACCTTC.

This clonotype occurred many times. The chain uses TRBV12-3 or TRBV12-4 and TRBJ2-7; D is unclear. The CDR3 contains 8 residues. Deletions cut 11 bases from V and 3 bases from J, with 2 bases between. Written as DNA, the CDR3 is TGTGCCCACTACGAGCAGTACGTC. It codes for CAHYEQYV.

This clonotype has a handful of counts. The chain is built from TRBV5-1 and TRBJ2-1; 7 bases fit TRBD2. V lost 2 bases and J lost 8; bases outside the gene matches: 4. Germline V gene sequence: CDR1 SGHRS, CDR2 YFSETQ. The CDR3 contains 13 residues. CDR3 loop: CASSLLASDEQFF. CDR3 DNA: TGCGCCAGCAGCTTACTAGCGAGCGATGAGCAGTTCTTC. Supplemented by reference TRBV5-1 and TRBJ2-1, the full variable domain reads KAGVTQTPRYLIKTRGQQVTLSCSPISGHRSVSWYQQTPGQGLQFLFEYFSETQRNKGNFPGRFSGRQFSNSRSEMNVSTLELGDSALYLCASSLLASDEQFFGPGTRLTVL.

The chain combines TRBV18 with TRBJ1-1, with TRBD1 matching 8 bases. Germline CDR1 and CDR2: KGHSH and LQKENI. V trimming: 3 bases; J trimming: 6 bases; junction bases outside the gene matches: 6. CDR3 length equals 14 residues. CDR3 region: CASSPRQGSSEAFF. CDR3 bases: TGTGCCAGCTCACCCAGACAGGGGAGCTCTGAAGCTTTCTTT.

This clonotype came up a few times. J is TRBJ2-1 and V is TRBV7-2; D uncertain. Trimming took 5 bases from V and 9 from J, leaving 14 bases between them. The CDR3 sequence is 13 residues long. In germline, CDR1 is SGHTA, CDR2 FQGNSA. CDR3 DNA sequence: TGTGCCAGCAGCCGCACCGAAGTCGGTGAGCAGTTCTTC. Protein sequence: CASSRTEVGEQFF.

This clonotype was seen only a few times. The chain employs TRBV29-1 and TRBJ2-1; tentative D call: TRBD1 (7 bases). Looked up from germline, CDR1 is SQVTM and CDR2 is ANQGSEA. The CDR3 loop spans 13 amino acids. The V and J ends lost 5 bases and 5 bases respectively, with 13 bases between them. The CDR3 DNA is TGCAGCGTTAGGAGGGGGCTTGACAATGAGCAGTTCTTC. Its translation: CSVRRGLDNEQFF.

The CDR3 here is CASSFLGGYANEKLFF. The CDR3 DNA reads TGTGCCAGCAGTTTCTTGGGGGGGTACGCTAATGAAAAACTGTTTTTT. The V call is TRBV12-3 or TRBV12-4, the J call TRBJ1-4, with TRBD1 as a possible D gene (5 bases). This CDR3 comprises 16 residues. The V end lost 3 bases, the J end lost 3 bases, and 14 bases lay between the germline ends.

The V call is TRBV20-1, the J call TRBJ1-1; 11 bases match TRBD1. Germline assignment: CDR1 DFQATT and CDR2 SNEGSKA (reference sequence). With 0 bases clipped from V and 3 bases from J, the junction kept 3 bases outside the gene matches. The CDR3 covers 15 residues. The DNA for the CDR3 is TGCAGTGCTAGAGATATGGGACAGGGGGACACTGAAGCTTTCTTT. Translation gives CSARDMGQGDTEAFF.

This clonotype was found a few times. The chain is built from TRBV6-2 or TRBV6-3 and TRBJ2-1, with 11 bases that match TRBD2. CDR1 and CDR2 from the germline V gene are MNHEY and SVGEGT. With V trimmed by 0 bases and J by 5 bases, 0 bases remained unmatched. CDR3 length: 15 amino acids. The CDR3 protein is CASSYSGLADNEQFF. As DNA, the CDR3 is TGTGCCAGCAGTTACTCGGGACTAGCGGACAATGAGCAGTTCTTC.

This clonotype was seen ten or more times. V usage is TRBV11-2 and J usage is TRBJ2-1; D is possibly TRBD1 or TRBD2 (6 bases each). The CDR3 is 13 residues long. V lost 5 bases and J lost 9, with 14 bases in between. The germline V gene encodes CDR1 SGHAT and CDR2 FQNNGV. CDR3 region: CASSVGGLFEQFF. DNA for the CDR3: TGTGCCAGCAGCGTAGGGGGACTTTTTGAGCAGTTCTTC.

This clonotype occurred many times. The genes are TRBV29-1 and TRBJ2-5; perhaps D is TRBD1 or TRBD2 (5 bases each). Germline CDR1 reads SQVTM; CDR2 reads ANQGSEA. The V gene lost 2 bases and the J gene lost 6 bases, with 13 bases spanning the gap. This CDR3 region has 13 residues. CDR3 sequence reads: CSVEWIVGQTQYF. The CDR3 DNA follows: TGCAGCGTTGAATGGATAGTGGGACAGACCCAGTACTTC.

This clonotype has just a few counts. CDR3 in amino acids: CASSPRVRSKPFF. The CDR3 bases are TGTGCCAGCAGCCCAAGAGTGCGATCCAAACCGTTCTTC. The chain carries TRBV7-6 and TRBJ2-1; D uncertain. CDR1 and CDR2 from the germline V gene are SGHVS and FNYEAQ. This CDR3 is built from 13 residues. V lost 5 bases, J lost 15 bases, and 20 bases lay in between.